This entry lists 14 T cell receptor beta chains sequenced from one sample in a study of blood T cells in healthy people across ages. For the second PCR, which ran for about 6 to 11 cycles, a sample-barcoded 5' primer and a J-beta primer mix were used. MiXCR, applied by TCRdb to the 5' RACE reads, yields one record per CDR3 protein. The sample includes 2 million or so distinct CDR3 sequences, roughly 52% of them seen just once. Material for sequencing was blood. The receptors originated from a woman aged 40 to 49 in good health.

The rearrangement uses TRBV6-2 or TRBV6-3 and TRBJ2-7; 9 bases line up with TRBD1. CDR3 length: 13 amino acids. Germline-derived CDR1 and CDR2 are MNHEY and SVGEGT. The ends lost 7 bases at V and 6 bases at J; junction bases unmatched: 7. CDR3 sequence reads: CASTSGTGSEQYF. The DNA of the CDR3 is TGTGCCAGCACCTCCGGGACAGGGTCCGAGCAGTACTTC.

The rearrangement joins TRBV4-3 to TRBJ2-7, with 8 bases fitting TRBD1. The CDR3 has 16 amino acids. Trimming cost V 0 bases and J 2 bases; bases outside gene matches: 6. Germline CDR1 LGHNA, CDR2 YSLEER. The CDR3 sequence: CASSQDHRQGTYEQYF. The CDR3 coding sequence is TGCGCCAGCAGCCAAGATCATAGACAGGGGACCTACGAGCAGTACTTC.

This clonotype was counted only a few times. The chain has TRBV28 and TRBJ2-1; 12 bases are a match to TRBD1. From germline, CDR1 is MDHEN and CDR2 SYDVKM. CDR3 length equals 16 residues. The V and J ends lost 6 bases and 9 bases, in that order; junction bases with no gene match: 12. CDR3 bases: TGTGCCAGCAGCCCCCCCGTGGGGACAGGGGGCACTGAGCAGTTCTTC. Amino acids: CASSPPVGTGGTEQFF.

This chain joins TRBV25-1 and TRBJ2-3; TRBD2 matches 11 bases. The junction had 3 bases not matched to a gene; V was cut back by 3 bases and J by 1 base. CDR3 size: 16 residues. The germline gives CDR1 MGHDK, CDR2 SYGVNS. The chain's CDR3 is CASSDETSGGTDTQYF. The CDR3 DNA is TGTGCCAGCAGTGATGAGACTAGCGGGGGCACAGATACGCAGTATTTT.

CDR3 loop: CATSPGLAGYEQYF. CDR3 coding DNA: TGTGCCACCTCACCGGGACTAGCGGGGTATGAGCAGTACTTC. The gene calls are TRBV5-4 and TRBJ2-5; 13 bases are shared with TRBD2. V shed 9 bases, J shed 11 bases, and the junction held 13 bases outside the gene matches. The germline gives CDR1 SGHNT, CDR2 YYREEE (reference sequence). This CDR3 is built from 14 residues.

The genes are TRBV6-2 or TRBV6-3 and TRBJ1-2; TRBD1 matches 10 bases. This CDR3 contains 15 residues. Germline CDR1 is MNHEY and CDR2 is SVGEGT. The ends lost 8 bases at V and 2 bases at J; junction bases unmatched: 8. Here the CDR3 reads CASYKGTGVNYGYTF. As DNA, the CDR3 is TGTGCCAGCTACAAGGGGACAGGGGTCAACTATGGCTACACCTTC.

The chain links TRBV7-2 to TRBJ2-7; the D call may be TRBD1 or TRBD2 (6 bases each). V lost 2 bases to trimming and J lost 4 bases, with 9 bases between them. This CDR3 has 13 amino acids. CDR1 and CDR2 from the germline V gene are SGHTA and FQGNSA. Here the CDR3 reads CASSLRGEYEQYF. CDR3 nucleotides: TGTGCCAGCAGCTTAAGGGGGGAGTACGAGCAGTACTTC. Full variable domain (outside the CDR3, taken from reference TRBV7-2 and TRBJ2-7): GAGVSQSPSNKVTEKGKDVELRCDPISGHTALYWYRQSLGQGLEFLIYFQGNSAPDKSGLPSDRFSAERTGGSVSTLTIQRTQQEDSAVYLCASSLRGEYEQYFGPGTRLTVT.

The chain is built from TRBV6-5 and TRBJ2-6, with a weak D call TRBD2 (5 bases). The CDR3 has 18 residues. V lost 4 bases and J 0 bases, leaving 16 bases between the germline ends. Germline V gene sequence: CDR1 MNHEY, CDR2 SVGAGI. Here the CDR3 DNA reads TGTGCCAGCAGTTCTACCCACCCGGGGAGCTCTGGGGCCAACGTCCTGACTTTC. Its translation: CASSSTHPGSSGANVLTF.

The chain has TRBV6-5 and TRBJ2-5; the D is unclear. The end of the DNA is better explained by TRBJ2-1, so the J call may be wrong. The CDR3 contains 13 residues. The germline V gene has CDR1 MNHEY and CDR2 SVGAGI. DNA for the CDR3: TGTGCCAGCAGCCGAGAGGTGCGAGAGACCCAGTTCTTC. Amino acids: CASSREVRETQFF.

This clonotype was detected only a few times. The chain couples TRBV6-2 or TRBV6-3 to TRBJ2-1; TRBD1 matches 7 bases. V shed 6 bases, J shed 4 bases, and the junction held 3 bases outside the gene matches. The CDR3 runs to 13 residues. Germline values: CDR1 MNHEY, CDR2 SVGEGT. The CDR3 is CASRDRKYNEQFF. The CDR3 DNA reads TGTGCCAGCAGGGACAGGAAATACAATGAGCAGTTCTTC.

This chain uses TRBV5-1 with TRBJ1-1; no clear D. The CDR3 has 15 residues. Trimming took 3 bases from V and 0 from J, leaving 12 bases between them. Germline V gene lookup returns CDR1 SGHRS and CDR2 YFSETQ. CDR3 amino acids: CASSSAGLMNTEAFF. The CDR3 DNA reads as TGCGCCAGCAGCTCCGCGGGCCTCATGAACACTGAAGCTTTCTTT.

The chain employs TRBV3-1 and TRBJ2-7; no clear D. V was clipped by 3 bases and J by 1 base, with 10 bases between them. This CDR3 is 14 amino acids long. Germline CDR1 LGHDT, CDR2 YNNKEL (reference sequence). The CDR3 is CASSHHGPSYEQYF. The CDR3 DNA reads as TGTGCCAGCAGCCATCATGGGCCTTCCTACGAGCAGTACTTC.

The CDR3 here is CSARVDRGLYEQYF. In DNA, the CDR3 is TGCAGTGCTAGAGTAGACAGAGGACTCTACGAGCAGTACTTC. J is TRBJ2-7 and V is TRBV20-1; D is perhaps TRBD1 or TRBD2 (5 bases each). CDR3 size: 14 residues. Deletions cut 1 base from V and 3 bases from J, with 13 bases between. Per the germline V gene, CDR1 is DFQATT and CDR2 is SNEGSKA (reference sequence).

This clonotype was seen more than once but under ten times. The CDR3 DNA follows: TGTGCCAGCAGCCGGCCGCTCAGGTCATATGAGCAGTTCTTC. Translated, it gives CASSRPLRSYEQFF. The chain joins TRBV14 to TRBJ2-1, with D hard to call. Germline V lookup: CDR1 SGHDN, CDR2 FVKESK. Trimming shortened V by 4 bases and J by 8 bases, and 15 bases separated the two germline ends. CDR3 size: 14 residues.